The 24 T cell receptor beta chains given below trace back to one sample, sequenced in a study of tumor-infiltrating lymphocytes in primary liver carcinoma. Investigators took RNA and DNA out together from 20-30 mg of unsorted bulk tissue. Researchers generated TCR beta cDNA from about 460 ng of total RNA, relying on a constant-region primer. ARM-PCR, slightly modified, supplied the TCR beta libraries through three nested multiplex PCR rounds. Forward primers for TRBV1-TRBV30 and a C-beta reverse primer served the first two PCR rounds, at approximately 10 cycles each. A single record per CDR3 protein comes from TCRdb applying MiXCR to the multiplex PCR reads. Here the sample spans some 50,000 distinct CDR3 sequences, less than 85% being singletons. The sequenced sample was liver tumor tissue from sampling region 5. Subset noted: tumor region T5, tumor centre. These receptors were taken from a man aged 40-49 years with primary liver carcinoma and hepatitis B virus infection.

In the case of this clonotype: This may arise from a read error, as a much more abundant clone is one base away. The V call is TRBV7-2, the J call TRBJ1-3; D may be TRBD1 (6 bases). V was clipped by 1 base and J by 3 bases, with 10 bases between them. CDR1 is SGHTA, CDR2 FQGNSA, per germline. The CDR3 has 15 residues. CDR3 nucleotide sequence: TGTGCCAGCAGCTTAGGGGGGGGCATTGGAAACACCATATATTTT. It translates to CASSLGGGIGNTIYF.

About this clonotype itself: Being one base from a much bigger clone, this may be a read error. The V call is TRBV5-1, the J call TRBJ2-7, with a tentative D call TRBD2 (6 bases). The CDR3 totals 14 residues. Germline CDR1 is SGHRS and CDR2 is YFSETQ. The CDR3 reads CASNLEGSSPEQYF. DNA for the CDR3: TGCGCCAGCAACTTGGAGGGTAGTTCACCCGAGCAGTACTTC.

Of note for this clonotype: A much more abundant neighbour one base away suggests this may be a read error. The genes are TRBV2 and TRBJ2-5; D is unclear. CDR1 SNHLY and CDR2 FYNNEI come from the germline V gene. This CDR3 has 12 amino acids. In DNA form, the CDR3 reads TGTGCCAGCAGTGAAGTAGGAGAGACCGAGTACTTC. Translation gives CASSEVGETEYF.

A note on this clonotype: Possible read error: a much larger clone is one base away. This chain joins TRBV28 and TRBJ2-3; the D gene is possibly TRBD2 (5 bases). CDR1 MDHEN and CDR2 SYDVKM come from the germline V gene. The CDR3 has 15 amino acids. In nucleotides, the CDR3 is TGTTCCAGCAGTCTGCGGGTAGGGAGCACAGATACGCAGTATTTT. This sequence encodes CSSSLRVGSTDTQYF.

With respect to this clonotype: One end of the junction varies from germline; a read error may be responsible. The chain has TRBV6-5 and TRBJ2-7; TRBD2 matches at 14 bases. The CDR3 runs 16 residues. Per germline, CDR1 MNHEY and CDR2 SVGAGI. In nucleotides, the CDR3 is TGTGCCTGCAGTTCCTCGGGACTAGCGGGAGTGAGCGAGCAGTACTTC. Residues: CACSSSGLAGVSEQYF.

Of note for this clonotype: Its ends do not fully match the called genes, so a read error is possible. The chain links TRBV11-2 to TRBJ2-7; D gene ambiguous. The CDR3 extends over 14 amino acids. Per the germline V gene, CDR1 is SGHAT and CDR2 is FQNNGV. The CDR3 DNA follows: TGTGTCAGCTGCTTAACCGACGAAGCCTATGAGCAGTACTTC. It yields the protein CVSCLTDEAYEQYF.

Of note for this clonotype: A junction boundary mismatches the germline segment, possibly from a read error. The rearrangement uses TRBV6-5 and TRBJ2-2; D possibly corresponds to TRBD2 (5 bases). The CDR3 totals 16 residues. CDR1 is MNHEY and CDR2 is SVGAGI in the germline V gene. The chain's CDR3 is CASNYSPGLRSGELFF. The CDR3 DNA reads TGTGCCAGCAATTACTCGCCGGGCCTTAGGTCCGGGGAGCTATTTTTT.

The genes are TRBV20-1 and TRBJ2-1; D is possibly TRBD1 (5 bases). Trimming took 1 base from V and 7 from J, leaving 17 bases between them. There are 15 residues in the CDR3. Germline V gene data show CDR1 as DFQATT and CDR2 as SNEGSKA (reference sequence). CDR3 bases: TGCAGTGCTAGAGCCTGGACATGGTTTGGGAATGAGCAGTTCTTC. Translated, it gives CSARAWTWFGNEQFF.

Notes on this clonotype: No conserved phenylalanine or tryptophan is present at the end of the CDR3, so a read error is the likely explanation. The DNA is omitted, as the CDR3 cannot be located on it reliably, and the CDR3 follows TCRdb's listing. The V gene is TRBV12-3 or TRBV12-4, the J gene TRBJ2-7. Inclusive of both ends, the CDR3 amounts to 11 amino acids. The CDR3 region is CASSNSYEQYS.

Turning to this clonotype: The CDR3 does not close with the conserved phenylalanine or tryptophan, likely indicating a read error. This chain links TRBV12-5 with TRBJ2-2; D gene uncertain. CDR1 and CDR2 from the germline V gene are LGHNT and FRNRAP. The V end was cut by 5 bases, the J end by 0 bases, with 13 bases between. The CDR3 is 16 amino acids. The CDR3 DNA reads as TGTGCTAGTGGTCCCCCGGGCAACTCGAACACCGGGGAGCTGTTTTTA. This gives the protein CASGPPGNSNTGELFL.

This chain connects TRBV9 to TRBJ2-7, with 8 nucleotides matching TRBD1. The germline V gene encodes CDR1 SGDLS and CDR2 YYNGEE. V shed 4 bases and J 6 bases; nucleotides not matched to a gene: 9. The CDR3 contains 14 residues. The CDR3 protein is CASSIGTGWGEQYF. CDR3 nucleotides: TGTGCCAGCAGCATTGGGACAGGTTGGGGCGAGCAGTACTTC.

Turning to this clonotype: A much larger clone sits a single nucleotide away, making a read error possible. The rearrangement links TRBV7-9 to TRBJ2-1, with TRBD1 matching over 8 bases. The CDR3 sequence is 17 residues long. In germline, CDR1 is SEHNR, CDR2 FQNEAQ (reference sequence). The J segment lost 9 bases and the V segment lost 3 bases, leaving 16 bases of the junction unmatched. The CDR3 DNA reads TGTGCCAGCAGCTTCGAGCCGGGACAGGCTTCAGAACGTGAGCAGTTCTTC. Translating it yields CASSFEPGQASEREQFF.

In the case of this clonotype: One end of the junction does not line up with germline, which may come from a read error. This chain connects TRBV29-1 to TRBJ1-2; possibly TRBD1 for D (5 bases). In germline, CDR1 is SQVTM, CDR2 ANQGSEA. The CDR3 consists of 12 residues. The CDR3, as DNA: TGTAGCATTGCCCAGACAGTATATGGCTACACCTTC. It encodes CSIAQTVYGYTF.

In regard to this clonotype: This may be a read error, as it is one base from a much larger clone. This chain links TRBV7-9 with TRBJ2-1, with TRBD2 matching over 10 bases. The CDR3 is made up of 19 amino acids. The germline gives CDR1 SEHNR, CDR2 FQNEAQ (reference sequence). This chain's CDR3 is CASSAPMGGLADFGNELFF. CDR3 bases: TGTGCCAGCAGCGCCCCAATGGGAGGACTAGCGGACTTCGGGAATGAGCTGTTCTTC.

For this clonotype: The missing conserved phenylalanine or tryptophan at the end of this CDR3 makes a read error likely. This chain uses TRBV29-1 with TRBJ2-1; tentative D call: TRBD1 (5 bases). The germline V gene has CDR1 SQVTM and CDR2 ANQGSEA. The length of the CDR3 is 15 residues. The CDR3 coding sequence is TGCGGCGTGGGGCCTCCTTCCAGCTCCTACGATGAGCAGTTCTAC. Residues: CGVGPPSSSYDEQFY.

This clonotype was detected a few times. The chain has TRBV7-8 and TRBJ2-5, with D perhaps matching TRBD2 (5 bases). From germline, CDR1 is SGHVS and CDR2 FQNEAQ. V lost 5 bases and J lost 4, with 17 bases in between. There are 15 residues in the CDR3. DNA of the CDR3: TGTGCCAGCAGCCTAGTCTCCGGGGAAGGAGAGACCCAGTACTTC. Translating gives CASSLVSGEGETQYF.

The CDR3 DNA follows: TGTGCCAGCAGCGTGCAAGCGGGAGTCTATGGGCAGTACTTC. It translates to CASSVQAGVYGQYF. V usage is TRBV28 and J usage is TRBJ2-7; 8 nucleotides line up with TRBD2. This CDR3 is built from 14 residues. V dropped 6 bases and J dropped 9; count of bases not matched to a gene: 13. The germline gives CDR1 MDHEN, CDR2 SYDVKM.

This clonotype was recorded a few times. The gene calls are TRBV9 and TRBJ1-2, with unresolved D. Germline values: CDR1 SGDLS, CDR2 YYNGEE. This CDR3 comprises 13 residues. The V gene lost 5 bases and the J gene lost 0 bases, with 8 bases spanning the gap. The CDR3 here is CASSTGANYGYTF. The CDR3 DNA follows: TGTGCCAGCAGTACGGGAGCTAACTATGGCTACACCTTC.

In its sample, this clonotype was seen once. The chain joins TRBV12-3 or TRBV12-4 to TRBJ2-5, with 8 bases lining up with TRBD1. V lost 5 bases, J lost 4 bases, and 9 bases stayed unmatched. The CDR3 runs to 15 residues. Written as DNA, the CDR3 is TGTGCCAGCAGTGGGCGACAGGGGAGGTTAGAGACCCAGTACTTC. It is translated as CASSGRQGRLETQYF.

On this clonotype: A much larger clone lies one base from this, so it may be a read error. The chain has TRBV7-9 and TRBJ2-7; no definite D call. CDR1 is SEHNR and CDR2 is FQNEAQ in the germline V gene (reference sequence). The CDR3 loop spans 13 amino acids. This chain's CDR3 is CANSLTSSYEQYF. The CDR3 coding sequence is TGTGCCAACAGCTTAACCAGCTCCTACGAGCAGTACTTC.

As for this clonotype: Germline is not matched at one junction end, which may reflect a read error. CDR3 bases: TGTGCCAGCAGTAGACGACTAGCGGAAGGCACCGGGGAGCTGATTTTT. Its protein is CASSRRLAEGTGELIF. The chain is built from TRBV11-3 and TRBJ2-2; 9 nucleotides align to TRBD2. Looked up from germline, CDR1 is SGHNT and CDR2 is YENEEA. The CDR3 loop spans 16 amino acids.

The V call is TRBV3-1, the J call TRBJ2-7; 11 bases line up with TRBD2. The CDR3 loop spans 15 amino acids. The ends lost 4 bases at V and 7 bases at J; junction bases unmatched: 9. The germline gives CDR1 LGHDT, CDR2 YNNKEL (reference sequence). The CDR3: CASSLSSGRLQEQYF. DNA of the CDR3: TGTGCCAGCAGCCTTTCTAGCGGGAGGCTGCAAGAGCAGTACTTC.

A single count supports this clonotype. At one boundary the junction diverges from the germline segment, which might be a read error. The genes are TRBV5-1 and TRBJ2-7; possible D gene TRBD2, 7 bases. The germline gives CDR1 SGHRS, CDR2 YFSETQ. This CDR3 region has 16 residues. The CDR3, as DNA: TGCGCCAACAGCGGGACACCGGGACGGACAACCTACGAGCAGTACTTC. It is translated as CANSGTPGRTTYEQYF.

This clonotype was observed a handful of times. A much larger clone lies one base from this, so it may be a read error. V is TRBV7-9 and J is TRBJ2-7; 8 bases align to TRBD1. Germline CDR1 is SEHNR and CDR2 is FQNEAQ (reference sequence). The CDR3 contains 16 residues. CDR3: CAGSRSGQGVIYEQYF. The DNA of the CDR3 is TGTGCCGGCAGCCGTTCCGGACAGGGAGTAATCTACGAGCAGTACTTC. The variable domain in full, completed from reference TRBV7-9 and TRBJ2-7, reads DTGVSQNPRHKITKRGQNVTFRCDPISEHNRLYWYRQTLGQGPEFLTYFQNEAQLEKSRLLSDRFSAERPKGSFSTLEIQRTEQGDSAMYLCAGSRSGQGVIYEQYFGPGTRLTVT.